The sequence of this T cell receptor (beta chain) was determined in a study of cytomegalovirus exposure and HLA in healthy donors. Only a few counts were recorded for this clone. V lost 6 bases, J lost 5 bases, and 5 bases stayed unmatched. This CDR3 region has 16 residues. Germline loops: CDR1 MDHEN, CDR2 SYDVKM. The PCR was carried out with 60 Vbeta primers and 13 Jbeta primers. Sequenced by immunoSEQ multiplex PCR; TCRdb stores in-frame clones only, minus some. The repertoire has about 130,000 clones, approximately 80% of them found once; the top ten carry 0.6% to 0.7%. The V gene is TRBV28, the J gene TRBJ2-3, with TRBD2 identical over 16 bases. The sample comprised PBMCs. This TCR was sampled from a man younger than 35 in good health and CMV-seronegative. This chain's CDR3 is CASRGLAGGLIDTQYF. The CDR3 region has the DNA TGTGCCAGCAGGGGACTAGCGGGGGGGCTTATAGATACGCAGTATTTT.